This record concerns one TCR beta chain sequence. What it binds is not known. The CDR3 covers 16 residues. From germline, CDR1 is SGHRS and CDR2 YFSETQ. This record belongs to a study of T cells expressing NK-cell markers. Study observations and caveats: Researchers report these clonotypes also headed the CD3+CD56-NKG2C+ fraction in four donors.

From the 5' RACE reads, TCRdb lists one entry per CDR3 protein and no DNA. The sample has about 450,000 distinct CDR3 sequences; the top ten hold 7.3%. Sequenced: blood T cells: a sorted CD56 or NKG2C T cell subset, CD4+ or CD8+ T cells, or bulk PBMC T cells (not recorded which). The TCR originated in a woman aged 18 to 75 in good health. This chain links TRBV5-1 with TRBJ2-7; with no DNA, the TCRdb D assignment of TRBD2 cannot be verified. The CDR3 loop is CASSWTGAGEAYEQYF.